A selection of T cell receptor beta chains follows, all from one sample in a study of cytomegalovirus exposure and HLA in healthy donors. Only in-frame clones appear in the TCRdb table, and some are missing; sequencing was by immunoSEQ multiplex PCR. The sample has 150,000 to 200,000 clones; 82% are singletons. Specimen: PBMCs. The receptors derive from a girl aged 2 to 9 in good health and CMV-seropositive. The CDR3 runs from the conserved cysteine through the conserved F or W. The D gene is left open where the match is weak. Clone sizes are given selectively: once, few, many, or a class where the clone is expanded.

CASSPIGTSGARGTGELFF,TGTGCCAGCAGCCCGATAGGGACTAGCGGGGCGCGTGGCACCGGGGAGCTGTTTTTT,TRBV7-3,.,19,TRBJ2-2,TRBD2
CASSHRTSGSNEQYF,TGTGCCAGCAGCCACCGGACTAGCGGGAGTAACGAGCAGTACTTC,TRBV14,.,15,TRBJ2-7,TRBD2
CASSIAGGEKLFF,TGTGCCAGTAGTATCGCGGGGGGTGAAAAACTGTTTTTT,TRBV19,.,13,TRBJ1-4,.
CASSFGTGELFF,TGTGCCAGCAGCTTCGGCACCGGGGAGCTGTTTTTT,TRBV5-6,.,12,TRBJ2-2,.
CSVLTQGLRGGYTF,TGCAGCGTTTTAACACAGGGGCTAAGGGGGGGCTACACCTTC,TRBV29-1,.,14,TRBJ1-2,TRBD1
CASSRTGFRSYGYTF,TGTGCCAGCAGCCGTACAGGGTTTCGTAGCTATGGCTACACCTTC,TRBV6-5,.,15,TRBJ1-2,.
CASSYSRADTQYF,TGTGCCAGCAGTTACTCGAGGGCAGATACGCAGTATTTT,TRBV6-5,.,13,TRBJ2-3,.
CAWSGYQGEGELFF,TGTGCCTGGAGTGGCTACCAGGGGGAGGGGGAGCTGTTTTTT,TRBV30,few,14,TRBJ2-2,TRBD1
CSSSLRRFSGRPRGNEQFF,TGTTCCAGCAGCTTAAGGAGGTTCAGCGGGAGGCCCCGGGGGAATGAGCAGTTCTTC,TRBV7-9,.,19,TRBJ2-1,TRBD2
CAWRSKGSHGYTF,TGTGCCTGGAGGTCGAAAGGGAGCCATGGCTACACCTTC,TRBV30,.,13,TRBJ1-2,.
CASSSESVGVRGLSSSYNEQFF,TGTGCCAGCAGTTCCGAATCAGTCGGTGTTCGTGGACTTTCAAGCTCCTACAATGAGCAGTTCTTC,TRBV27,.,22,TRBJ2-1,.
CASSPIPGQRYEQYF,TGTGCCAGCAGCCCTATCCCGGGACAACGCTACGAGCAGTACTTC,TRBV11-2,.,15,TRBJ2-7,.
CASSLALTGAYSGANVLTF,TGTGCCAGCAGCTTAGCTTTGACAGGGGCATACTCTGGGGCCAACGTCCTGACTTTC,TRBV7-6,.,19,TRBJ2-6,TRBD1
CASSVSFPDTQYF,TGTGCCAGTAGTGTCTCGTTCCCAGATACGCAGTATTTT,TRBV19,few,13,TRBJ2-3,.
CASSLGQRRFYSNQPQHF,TGTGCCAGCAGTTTAGGACAGCGAAGATTTTATAGCAATCAGCCCCAGCATTTT,TRBV27,.,18,TRBJ1-5,.
CAWSLEDRTSYEQYF,TGTGCCTGGAGCCTAGAGGACAGGACCTCCTACGAGCAGTACTTC,TRBV30,.,15,TRBJ2-7,TRBD1
CASSQDRLAGGETQYF,TGCGCCAGCAGCCAAGATCGTCTAGCGGGCGGGGAGACCCAGTACTTC,TRBV4-1,once,16,TRBJ2-5,TRBD2
CASSPGTSGKYF,TGTGCCAGCAGCCCGGGGACTAGCGGGAAGTACTTC,TRBV5-6,few,12,TRBJ2-7,TRBD2
CASSERSFGGAPYEQYF,TGTGCCAGCAGTGAAAGAAGCTTTGGAGGGGCCCCCTACGAGCAGTACTTC,TRBV6-1,.,17,TRBJ2-7,.
CASSKGGTGGVHEQFF,TGTGCCAGCAGCAAAGGGGGGACAGGGGGGGTTCATGAGCAGTTCTTC,TRBV21-1,.,16,TRBJ2-1,.
CAIYRESYEQYF,TGTGCCATCTATCGAGAGTCCTACGAGCAGTACTTC,TRBV30,once,12,TRBJ2-7,.
CASSPGGTGSTDTQYF,TGTGCCAGCAGCCCAGGAGGGACAGGGAGCACAGATACGCAGTATTTT,TRBV5-4,.,16,TRBJ2-3,TRBD1
CASSVGTGPETQYF,TGTGCCAGCAGCGTAGGGACAGGGCCAGAGACCCAGTACTTC,TRBV9,.,14,TRBJ2-5,TRBD1
CASRVGRHPRNEQYF,TGTGCCAGCAGGGTGGGGAGACACCCGAGAAACGAGCAGTACTTC,TRBV27,.,15,TRBJ2-7,.
CASSFSSGSTDTQYF,TGTGCCAGCAGTTTCTCTAGCGGGAGTACAGATACGCAGTATTTT,TRBV28,.,15,TRBJ2-3,TRBD2
CASSLETGISNQPQHF,TGCGCCAGCAGCCTAGAGACAGGGATTAGCAATCAGCCCCAGCATTTT,TRBV4-1,.,16,TRBJ1-5,TRBD1